The clone carrying this T cell receptor (beta chain) came up once. The antigen is undetermined. The junction departs from the called germline gene at one end, perhaps through a read error. This record belongs to a study of cytomegalovirus exposure and HLA in healthy donors. The CDR3 sequence is 16 residues long. Germline V gene sequence: CDR1 MNHEY, CDR2 SMNVEV (reference sequence). In the PCR, 60 Vbeta and 13 Jbeta primers were used. Only in-frame clones appear in the TCRdb table, and some are missing; sequencing was by immunoSEQ multiplex PCR. The data contain some 150,000 clones, just under 90% of them singletons. Notes on the study in general: CMV serostatus was the only immune exposure information that was available.

The sequencing input was PBMCs. The chain couples TRBV27 to TRBJ1-6, with a tentative D call TRBD1 (5 bases). The source of this sequence is a woman aged 25 to 39 in good health and CMV-seronegative. DNA of the CDR3: TGTGCCAGCAGTTTGGCAGGGTTTTCCTATAATTCACCCTTCCACTTT. Translating gives CASSLAGFSYNSPFHF.